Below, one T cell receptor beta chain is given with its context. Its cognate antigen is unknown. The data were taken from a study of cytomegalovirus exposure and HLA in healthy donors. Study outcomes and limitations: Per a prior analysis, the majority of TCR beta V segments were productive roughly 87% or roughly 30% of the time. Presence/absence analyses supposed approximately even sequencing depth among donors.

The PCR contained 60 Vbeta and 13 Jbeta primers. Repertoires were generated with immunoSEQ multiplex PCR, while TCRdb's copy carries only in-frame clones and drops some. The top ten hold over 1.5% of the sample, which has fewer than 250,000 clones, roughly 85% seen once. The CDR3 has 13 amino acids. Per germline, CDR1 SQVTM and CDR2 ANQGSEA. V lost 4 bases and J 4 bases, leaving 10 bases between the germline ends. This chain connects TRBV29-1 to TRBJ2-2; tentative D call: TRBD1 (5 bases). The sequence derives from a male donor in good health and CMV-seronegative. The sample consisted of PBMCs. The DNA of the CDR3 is TGCAGCGTTGGGCCCCAGGGCACCGGGGAGCTGTTTTTT. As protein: CSVGPQGTGELFF.